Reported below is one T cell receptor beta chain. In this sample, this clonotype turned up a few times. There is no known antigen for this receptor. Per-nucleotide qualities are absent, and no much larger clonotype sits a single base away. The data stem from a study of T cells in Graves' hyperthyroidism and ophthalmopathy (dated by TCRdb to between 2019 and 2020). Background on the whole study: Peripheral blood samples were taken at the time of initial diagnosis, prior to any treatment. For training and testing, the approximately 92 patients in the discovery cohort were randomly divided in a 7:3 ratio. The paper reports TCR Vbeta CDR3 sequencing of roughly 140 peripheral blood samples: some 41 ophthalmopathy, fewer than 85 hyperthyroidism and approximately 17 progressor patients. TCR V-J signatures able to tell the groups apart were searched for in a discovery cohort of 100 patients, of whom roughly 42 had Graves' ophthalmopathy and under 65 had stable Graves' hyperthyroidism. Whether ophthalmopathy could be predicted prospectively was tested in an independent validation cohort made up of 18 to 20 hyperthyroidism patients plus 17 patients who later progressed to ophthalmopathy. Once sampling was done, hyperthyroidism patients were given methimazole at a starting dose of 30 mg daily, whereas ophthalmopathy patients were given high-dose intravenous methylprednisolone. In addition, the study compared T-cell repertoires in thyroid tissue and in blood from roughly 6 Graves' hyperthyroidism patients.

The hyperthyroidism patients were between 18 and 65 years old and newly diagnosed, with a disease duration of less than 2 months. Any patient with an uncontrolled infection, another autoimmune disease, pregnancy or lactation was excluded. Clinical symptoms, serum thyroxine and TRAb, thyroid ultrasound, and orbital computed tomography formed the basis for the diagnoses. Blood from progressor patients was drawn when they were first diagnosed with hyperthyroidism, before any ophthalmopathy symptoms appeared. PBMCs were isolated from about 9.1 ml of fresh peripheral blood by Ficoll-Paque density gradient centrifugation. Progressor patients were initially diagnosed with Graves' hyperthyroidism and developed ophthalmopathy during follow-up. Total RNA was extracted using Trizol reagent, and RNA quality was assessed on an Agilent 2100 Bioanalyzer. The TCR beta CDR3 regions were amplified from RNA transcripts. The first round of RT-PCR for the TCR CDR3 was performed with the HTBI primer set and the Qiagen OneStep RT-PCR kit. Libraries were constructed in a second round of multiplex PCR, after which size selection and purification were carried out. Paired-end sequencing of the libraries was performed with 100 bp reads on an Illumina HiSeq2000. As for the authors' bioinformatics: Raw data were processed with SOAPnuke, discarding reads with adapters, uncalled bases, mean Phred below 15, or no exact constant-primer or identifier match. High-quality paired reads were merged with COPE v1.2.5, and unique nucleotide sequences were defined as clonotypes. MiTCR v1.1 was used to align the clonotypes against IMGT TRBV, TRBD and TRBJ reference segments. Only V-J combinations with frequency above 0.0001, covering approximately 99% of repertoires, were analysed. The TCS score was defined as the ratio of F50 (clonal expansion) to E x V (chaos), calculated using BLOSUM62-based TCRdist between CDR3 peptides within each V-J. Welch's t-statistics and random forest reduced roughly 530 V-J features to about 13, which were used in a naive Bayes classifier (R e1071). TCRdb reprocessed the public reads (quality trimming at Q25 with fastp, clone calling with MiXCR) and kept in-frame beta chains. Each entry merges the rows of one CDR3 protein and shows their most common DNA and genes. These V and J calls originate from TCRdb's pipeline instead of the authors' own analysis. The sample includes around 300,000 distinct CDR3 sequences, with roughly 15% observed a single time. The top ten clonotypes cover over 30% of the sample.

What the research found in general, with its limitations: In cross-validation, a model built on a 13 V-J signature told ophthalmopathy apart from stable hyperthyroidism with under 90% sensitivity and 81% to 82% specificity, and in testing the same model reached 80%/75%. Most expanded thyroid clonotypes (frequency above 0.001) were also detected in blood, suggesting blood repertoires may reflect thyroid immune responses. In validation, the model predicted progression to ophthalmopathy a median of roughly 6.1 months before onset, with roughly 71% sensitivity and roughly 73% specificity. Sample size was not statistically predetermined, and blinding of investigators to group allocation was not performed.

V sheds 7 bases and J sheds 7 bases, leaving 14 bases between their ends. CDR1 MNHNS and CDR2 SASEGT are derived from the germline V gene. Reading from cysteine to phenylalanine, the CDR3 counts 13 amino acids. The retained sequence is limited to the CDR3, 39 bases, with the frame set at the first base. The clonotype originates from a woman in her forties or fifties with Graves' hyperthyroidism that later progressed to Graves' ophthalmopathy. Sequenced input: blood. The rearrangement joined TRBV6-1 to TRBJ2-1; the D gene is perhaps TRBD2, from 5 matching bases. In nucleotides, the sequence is TGTGCCAGCACCCCCCACCGGGGAAATGAGCAGTTCTTC. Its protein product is CASTPHRGNEQFF.